The 7 T cell receptor beta chains below were found in one sample sequenced in a study of CD8+ T cells in alopecia areata. cDNA prepared by RNA extraction and subsequent reverse transcription served as the template for sequencing. Method: immunoSEQ multiplex PCR; TCRdb's copy keeps in-frame clones and lacks some. Among fewer than 200,000 clones listed, just under 60% were seen once. This specimen was CD4+ T cells sorted from blood, taken at week 0. Source of these receptors: a human donor with alopecia areata.

This clone showed up just a few times. The rearrangement joins TRBV7-9 to TRBJ2-3; 11 nucleotides align to TRBD2. This CDR3 is built from 17 residues. V lost 1 base to trimming and J lost 1 base; unmatched junction nucleotides: 4. Germline V gene lookup returns CDR1 SEHNR and CDR2 FQNEAQ (reference sequence). The CDR3 region is CASSLGPGLAGTDTQYF. The CDR3 nucleotides are TGTGCCAGCAGCTTAGGACCGGGACTAGCGGGCACAGATACGCAGTATTTT.

This clone came up a few times. The chain has TRBV2 and TRBJ1-2; possible D gene TRBD1, 5 bases. V lost 5 bases and J 6 bases, leaving 13 bases between the germline ends. Per germline, CDR1 SNHLY and CDR2 FYNNEI. The length of the CDR3 is 13 residues. CDR3 protein: CASSMSGQDGYTF. The CDR3 nucleotides read TGTGCCAGCAGTATGTCAGGGCAGGATGGCTACACCTTC.

The gene calls are TRBV30 and TRBJ1-2; no definite D call. The V end was cut by 0 bases, the J end by 4 bases, with 6 bases between. The CDR3 contains 12 residues. Germline V gene lookup returns CDR1 GTSNPN and CDR2 SVGIG (reference sequence). This CDR3 is CAWSVEAYGYTF. CDR3 nucleotide sequence: TGTGCCTGGAGTGTGGAGGCCTATGGCTACACCTTC.

This chain connects TRBV5-6 to TRBJ1-5; 8 nucleotides line up with TRBD1. Germline lookup yields CDR1 SGHDT and CDR2 YYEEEE. The CDR3 totals 14 residues. J gave up 11 bases and V 3 bases, and 10 bases lay outside the gene matches. The CDR3 loop is CASSSGQAGVAQHF. As DNA, the CDR3 is TGTGCCAGCAGCTCGGGACAGGCGGGCGTGGCCCAGCATTTT.

Written as DNA, the CDR3 is TGTGCCAGCAGTTACTCGGGACAGGGCTCCACCGGGGAGCTGTTTTTT. Translated, it gives CASSYSGQGSTGELFF. J is TRBJ2-2 and V is TRBV6-6; 9 nucleotides line up with TRBD1. Trimming removed 0 bases from V and 4 bases from J; junction bases left unmatched: 3. CDR3 size: 16 residues. CDR1 is MNHNY, CDR2 SVGAGI, per germline (reference sequence).

V gene TRBV6-5 combines with J gene TRBJ2-7, with D uncertain. CDR3 length equals 11 residues. V lost 4 bases to trimming and J lost 4 bases, with 5 bases between them. The V gene's germline CDR1 is MNHEY and CDR2 SVGAGI. Here the CDR3 DNA reads TGTGCCAGCAGTTTGGGGTACGAGCAGTACTTC. Protein: CASSLGYEQYF.

CDR3 in DNA: TGTGCCTGGAGTCCAAGACTAGCGGGGGGCTTTGAGCAGTTCTTC. Its translation is CAWSPRLAGGFEQFF. The chain is built from TRBV30 and TRBJ2-1; 13 bases are shared with TRBD2. Germline assignment: CDR1 GTSNPN and CDR2 SVGIG (reference sequence). CDR3 length equals 15 residues. J was trimmed by 9 bases and V by 2 bases; bases with no gene match: 7.